A single T cell receptor (beta chain) is shown here with its context. The entry originates in a study of CD8 T cells in Susac syndrome. Germline V gene data show CDR1 as MNHEY and CDR2 as SVGAGI. V was clipped by 5 bases and J by 3 bases; unmatched bases: 7. The CDR3 consists of 15 residues. Reverse transcription used roughly 0.45 to 1 ug RNA and random hexamers. TCRdb reanalysed the immunoSEQ multiplex PCR reads using MiXCR and keeps one entry per CDR3 protein. The sample contains some 220,000 distinct CDR3 sequences, approximately 95% of which appear only once. V gene TRBV6-5 combines with J gene TRBJ2-1; TRBD2 agrees at 7 bases. The sample consisted of CD4+ T cells from PBMCs. This clonotype was obtained from a human donor with multiple sclerosis. The CDR3 DNA is TGTGCCAGCAGTCAAGGGTGGGGGGGCTACAATGAGCAGTTCTTC. This codes for CASSQGWGGYNEQFF.